This TCR beta chain appears in the sequencing data of a study of blood T cells in healthy people across ages. Looked up from germline, CDR1 is MDHEN and CDR2 is SYDVKM. The CDR3 length is 14 residues. The V end lost 6 bases, the J end lost 9 bases, and 20 bases lay between the germline ends. A second about 7 to 11 cycle PCR used barcoded and J-beta primers. TCRdb reprocessed the 5' RACE reads with MiXCR, giving one entry per CDR3 protein. The sample yields fewer than 800,000 distinct CDR3 sequences, around a quarter seen once. Drawn from each donor were ten milliliters of peripheral blood. Per-sample PBMC isolation yielded at least 7 million cells. In the case of this clonotype: Its antigen is undetermined.

Study-level points and caveats: Age showed a roughly linear inverse relationship with TCR beta diversity per million T cells.

These data also featured in a second study, about T cells of mothers and their children.

This rearrangement joins TRBV28 to TRBJ1-2; D ambiguous. The sequence was obtained from a boy between 5 and 17 years old in good health. The sample comprised blood. CDR3 coding DNA: TGTGCCAGCAGCGTACTGGGGTTCAGAGAGAGCTACACCTTC. It specifies CASSVLGFRESYTF.